What follows are 15 T cell receptor beta chains derived from one specimen sequenced in a study of metastatic and nonmetastatic thyroid tumors (dated by TCRdb to about 2020). No treatment had been received by any patient before thyroid surgery. Libraries were built with PCR. The instrument was an Illumina HiSeq 4000. The raw public reads went through TCRdb reprocessing: fastp at Q25, MiXCR clone calling, in-frame beta chains kept. For this sample the table gives about 4,600 clones, of which approximately 22% were detected only once. In total, the top ten clones hold around 21% of the sample. Sequenced material: tumor tissue. Source of these receptors: a male donor with papillary thyroid cancer or a benign thyroid nodule (not recorded which). Some clones in this sample may be carry-over from other donors' samples.

The table lists this clone with many counts. The J gene is TRBJ2-7, the V gene TRBV5-1, with D perhaps being TRBD1 or TRBD2 (5 bases each). This CDR3 is built from 14 residues. Germline CDR1 SGHRS, CDR2 YFSETQ. Between the trimmed V and J ends, which lost 3 bases and 2 bases, there was a span of 12 bases. DNA for the CDR3: TGCGCCAGCAGCTGGGGGTGGGATACCTACGAGCAGTACTTC. Translating it yields CASSWGWDTYEQYF.

Judged by abundance, this clone is medium-sized. This chain joins TRBV6-1 and TRBJ2-1, with TRBD1 as a possible D gene (5 bases). Trimming took off 4 bases at V and 13 bases at J, with 14 bases between the two ends. Germline V CDR1 and CDR2: MNHNS, SASEGT. The CDR3 is 12 residues long. In nucleotides, the CDR3 is TGTGCCAGCAGTGCCTCCAGGGTTCATCAGTTCTTC. Residues: CASSASRVHQFF.

In this sample, this clone turned up once. V and J are TRBV27 and TRBJ2-1; D tentatively fits TRBD1 or TRBD2 (6 bases each). Germline CDR1 and CDR2: MNHEY and SMNVEV (reference sequence). V lost 2 bases and J 7 bases, leaving 15 bases between the germline ends. The CDR3 covers 15 residues. This chain's CDR3 is CASSLTRGLLNEQFF. The CDR3 DNA reads TGTGCCAGCAGTTTAACCCGGGGGCTTTTAAATGAGCAGTTCTTC.

The rearrangement uses TRBV20-1 and TRBJ2-7, with 7 bases lining up with TRBD2. Per germline, CDR1 DFQATT and CDR2 SNEGSKA (reference sequence). Trimming removed 0 bases from V and 8 bases from J; junction bases left unmatched: 16. The CDR3 contains 16 residues. For the CDR3, the DNA is TGCAGTGCTAGAGATGTCCAAGCGGGGCCCGGTAGTCAGCAGTACTTC. Protein sequence: CSARDVQAGPGSQQYF.

This clone is termed medium-sized. V usage is TRBV6-1 and J usage is TRBJ1-2; maybe TRBD1 (6 bases). This CDR3 has 15 amino acids. V lost 5 bases to trimming and J lost 4 bases, with 17 bases between them. Germline V gene lookup returns CDR1 MNHNS and CDR2 SASEGT. The CDR3, as DNA: TGTGCCAGCAGTACCCAGAGAACAGGGATCTATGGCTACACCTTC. Residues: CASSTQRTGIYGYTF.

The sample holds many counts of this clone. The chain employs TRBV28 and TRBJ2-4; the D is unclear. V was cut by 2 bases and J by 6 bases, with 8 bases left in between. The CDR3 loop spans 13 amino acids. Germline assignment: CDR1 MDHEN and CDR2 SYDVKM. In DNA, the CDR3 is TGTGCCAGCAGTTTAGAAGATTTAAACATTCAGTACTTC. It translates to CASSLEDLNIQYF.

This clone was seen many times. The CDR3 loop reads CASSFRASGELSSYNEQFF. In nucleotides, the CDR3 is TGTGCCAGCAGCTTTAGGGCTAGCGGGGAATTGAGCTCCTACAATGAGCAGTTCTTC. The chain uses TRBV7-2 and TRBJ2-1; 9 bases fit TRBD2. The V and J ends lost 3 bases and 0 bases, in that order; junction bases with no gene match: 12. CDR1 is SGHTA, CDR2 FQGNSA, per germline. The length of the CDR3 is 19 residues.

The J gene is TRBJ1-6, the V gene TRBV6-5, with 7 nucleotides matching TRBD1. Germline values: CDR1 MNHEY, CDR2 SVGAGI. J lost 0 bases, V lost 2 bases, and 7 bases had no gene match. This CDR3 has 18 residues. In nucleotides, the CDR3 is TGTGCCAGCAGTTACCCCCCCGCAGGGGGCTCCTATAATTCACCCCTCCACTTT. Encoded protein: CASSYPPAGGSYNSPLHF.

The rearrangement links TRBV10-3 to TRBJ2-3, with 7 bases lining up with TRBD1. The CDR3 totals 15 residues. Germline CDR1 ENHRY, CDR2 SYGVKD. With 6 bases clipped from V and 4 bases from J, the junction kept 10 bases outside the gene matches. The CDR3 coding sequence is TGTGCCATCAGGAATGGAGACAGGGCACCAGATACGCAGTATTTT. Translated: CAIRNGDRAPDTQYF.

For this clone: Being one base from a much bigger clone, this may be a read error. The rearrangement joins TRBV11-2 to TRBJ1-2; D possibly corresponds to TRBD1 (6 bases). The V gene's germline CDR1 is SGHAT and CDR2 FQNNGV. V was cut by 4 bases and J by 1 base, with 13 bases left in between. The CDR3 totals 15 residues. The DNA for the CDR3 is TGTGCCAGCAGCTCTACAGGGTGTTTTAACTATGGCTACACCTTC. It is translated as CASSSTGCFNYGYTF.

This clone has just a few counts. With a much larger clone just one base away, this may be a read error. The chain employs TRBV6-5 and TRBJ2-3; possibly TRBD2 for D (5 bases). Germline-derived CDR1 and CDR2 are MNHEY and SVGAGI. There are 15 residues in the CDR3. V was shortened by 8 bases and J by 1 base, with 16 bases between the two germline ends. CDR3 sequence reads: CASGSSGLGTDTQYF. The CDR3 nucleotides read TGTGCCAGCGGGTCCTCGGGATTGGGCACAGATACGCAGTATTTT.

The chain uses TRBV11-1 and TRBJ1-2, with 9 nucleotides matching TRBD1. Losses at the gene ends were 7 bases for V and 1 base for J; bases not matched to a gene: 13. The CDR3 spans 17 residues. CDR1 and CDR2 (germline): SGHAT, FQDESV (reference sequence). The CDR3 DNA reads as TGTGCCAGCATCCTCGGGTCCGGGACAGGGCATAACTATGGCTACACCTTC. It translates to CASILGSGTGHNYGYTF.

This clone was found a few times. The chain joins TRBV6-1 to TRBJ2-2, with D unresolved. CDR3 length equals 14 residues. V lost 0 bases and J lost 7, with 9 bases in between. The germline CDR1 and CDR2 sequences are MNHNS and SASEGT. CDR3 in DNA: TGTGCCAGCAGTGAAGCTTTGGATAGCGGGGAGCTGTTTTTT. Amino acids: CASSEALDSGELFF.

V and J are TRBV6-2 or TRBV6-3 and TRBJ1-1; D gene uncertain. The CDR3 is 14 amino acids. From germline, CDR1 is MNHEY and CDR2 SVGEGT. The germline V and J ends were trimmed by 4 bases and 0 bases, with 9 bases remaining between them. The CDR3 nucleotides are TGTGCCAGCAGTTCGGTTCGGATGAACACTGAAGCTTTCTTT. This gives the protein CASSSVRMNTEAFF.

As concerns this clone: This same CDR3 is encoded by further DNA sequences in the sample. The V and J genes are TRBV12-3 or TRBV12-4 and TRBJ1-5; D ambiguous. With 7 bases removed from V and 4 bases from J, the gap between germline ends came to 11 bases. The CDR3 is 13 residues long. The CDR3 region has the DNA TGTGCCAGCACCCGGGGAGGTAATCAGCCCCAGCATTTT. Amino acids: CASTRGGNQPQHF.